The sequence of this T cell receptor (beta chain) was determined in a study of cytomegalovirus exposure and HLA in healthy donors. This PCR relied on a set of 60 Vbeta primers and 13 Jbeta primers. Assay used: immunoSEQ multiplex PCR; TCRdb lists only in-frame clones, some missing. The sample yields approximately 76,000 clones, 70% to 85% seen once. The CDR3 length is 17 residues. Germline CDR1 and CDR2: MGHDK and SYGVNS. Sequenced: PBMCs. The source of this sequence is a young man in good health and CMV-seronegative. The V and J genes are TRBV25-1 and TRBJ2-5; 7 bases map to TRBD2. The J call is in doubt because the DNA end fits TRBJ2-7 better. The CDR3 nucleotides are TGTGCCAGCAGTGAGGGGAGGAGACTAGCTTCATGGAACGAGCAGTACTTC. Translated: CASSEGRRLASWNEQYF.